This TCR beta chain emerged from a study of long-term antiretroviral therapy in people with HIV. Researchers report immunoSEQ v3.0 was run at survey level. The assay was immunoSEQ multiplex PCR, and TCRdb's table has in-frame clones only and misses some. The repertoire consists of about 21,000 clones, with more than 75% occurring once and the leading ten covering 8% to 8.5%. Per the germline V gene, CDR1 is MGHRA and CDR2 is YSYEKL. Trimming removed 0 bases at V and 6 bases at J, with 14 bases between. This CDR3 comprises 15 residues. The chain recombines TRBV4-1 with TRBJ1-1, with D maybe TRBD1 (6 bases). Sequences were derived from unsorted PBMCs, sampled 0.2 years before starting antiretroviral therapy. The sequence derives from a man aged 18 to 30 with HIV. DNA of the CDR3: TGCGCCAGCAGCCAAGACTCGGGGGCGCTGGCTGAAGCTTTCTTT. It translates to CASSQDSGALAEAFF.